This T cell receptor beta chain was recovered during a study of blood T cell repertoires in COVID-19. Study context: There were acute and convalescent COVID-19 samples, and they came from the United States, Italy and Spain. From T cells, B-cell-depleted T cells, or PBMCs came the material, which was cDNA or gDNA.

Per the study methods: Estimates of nucleated cell counts were drawn from the amplification of reference gene primers. Only in-frame clones appear in the TCRdb table, and some are missing; sequencing was by immunoSEQ multiplex PCR. That table furnishes V, J and clone size, whereas the DNA furnished D and trimming. The top ten clones hold 8.5% to 9% of a sample with approximately 49,000 clones, around 68% of them seen once. V dropped 4 bases and J dropped 5; count of bases not matched to a gene: 7. Germline V gives CDR1 MNHEY, CDR2 SVGAGI. This CDR3 has 16 amino acids. The clonotype was recovered from a woman aged 65 to 85 with acute or convalescent COVID-19. The chain employs TRBV6-5 and TRBJ2-1; TRBD2 matches 11 bases. Sequencing input: peripheral blood. The CDR3 reads CASSSQTSGSNNEQFF. The DNA of the CDR3 is TGTGCCAGCAGTTCCCAAACTAGCGGGAGCAACAATGAGCAGTTCTTC.